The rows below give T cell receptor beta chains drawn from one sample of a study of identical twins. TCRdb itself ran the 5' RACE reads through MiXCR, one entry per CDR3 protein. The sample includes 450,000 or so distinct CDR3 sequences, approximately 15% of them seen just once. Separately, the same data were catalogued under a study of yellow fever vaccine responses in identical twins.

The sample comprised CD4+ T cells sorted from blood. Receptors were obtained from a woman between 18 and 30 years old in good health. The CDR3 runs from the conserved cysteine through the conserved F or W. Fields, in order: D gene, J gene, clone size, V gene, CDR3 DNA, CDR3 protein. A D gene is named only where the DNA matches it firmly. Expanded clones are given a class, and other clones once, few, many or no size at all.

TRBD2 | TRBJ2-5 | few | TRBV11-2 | TGTGCCAGCAGCTTTGTGGGGCTAGCGGGGACATTAGTACAAGAGACCCAGTACTTC | CASSFVGLAGTLVQETQYF
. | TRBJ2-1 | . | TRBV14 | TGTGCCAGCAGTTATACTGGACCCTCCTACAATGAGCAGTTCTTC | CASSYTGPSYNEQFF
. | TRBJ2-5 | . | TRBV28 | TGTGCCAGCAAAATTGGTGGAGCCCAAGAGACCCAGTACTTC | CASKIGGAQETQYF
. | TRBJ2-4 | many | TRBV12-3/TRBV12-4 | TGTGCCAGCAGTCCCCGGGTTCTAGCCAAAAACATTCAGTACTTC | CASSPRVLAKNIQYF
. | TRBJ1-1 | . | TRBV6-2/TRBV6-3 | TGTGCCAGCAGTTACACAGCTATGAACACTGAAGCTTTCTTT | CASSYTAMNTEAFF
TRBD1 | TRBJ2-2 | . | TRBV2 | TGTGCCAGCAGGACAGGGGGGAACACCGGGGAGCTGTTTTTT | CASRTGGNTGELFF
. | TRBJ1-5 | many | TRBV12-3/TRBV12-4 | TGTGCCAGCAGTCCCCGGGGGGCTCAAAATCAGCCCCAGCATTTT | CASSPRGAQNQPQHF
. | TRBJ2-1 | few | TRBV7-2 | TGTGCCAGCAGATACCTAGCTAATGAGCAGTTCTTC | CASRYLANEQFF
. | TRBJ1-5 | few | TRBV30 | TGTGCCTGGGCTGTCGGATCGCATCAGCCCCAGCATTTT | CAWAVGSHQPQHF
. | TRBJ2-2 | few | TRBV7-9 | TGTGCCAGCGCTAGGGACGGATACCTCGGGGAGCTGTTTTTT | CASARDGYLGELFF
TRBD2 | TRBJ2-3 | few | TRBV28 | TGTGCCAGCAGAATAGCGGGAGGGCCTCAGTATTTT | CASRIAGGPQYF
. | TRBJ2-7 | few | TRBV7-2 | TGTGCCAGCAGGCAACTAGGTAGCTCCTACGAGCAGTACTTC | CASRQLGSSYEQYF